These 16 T cell receptor beta chains originate from one sample sequenced in a study of T-cell reconstitution after alpha-beta-depleted transplantation in children. TCRbeta library preparation incorporated unique molecular identifiers. TCRdb re-analysed the PCR reads in MiXCR, keeping a single row per CDR3 protein. The sample contains fewer than 1 million distinct CDR3 sequences, around 15% of which appear only once. The sample here was PBMCs, mostly from graft donor cells, taken 360 days after TCRalphabeta/CD19-depleted stem cell transplant. All receptors come from a male patient aged 10 to 17 who had a stem cell transplant for acute lymphoblastic leukemia, so the T cells may come from the graft donor.

The J gene is TRBJ2-7, the V gene TRBV7-2, with D possibly TRBD2 on 6 matching bases. V was trimmed by 4 bases and J by 2 bases, leaving 18 bases between them. Germline values: CDR1 SGHTA, CDR2 FQGNSA. CDR3 length equals 16 residues. The CDR3 spells CASSSAPGLSTYEQYF. The CDR3 nucleotides are TGTGCCAGCAGCTCGGCCCCGGGACTCTCGACCTACGAGCAGTACTTC.

This clonotype showed up just a few times. V is TRBV7-9 and J is TRBJ1-4; D ambiguous. This CDR3 is 14 amino acids long. V dropped 1 base and J dropped 8 bases, with 11 bases sitting between them. Germline V gene sequence: CDR1 SEHNR, CDR2 FQNEAQ (reference sequence). The CDR3 DNA reads as TGTGCCAGCAGCTTAGGAGTTGGCCCCGAAAAACTGTTTTTT. The encoded protein is CASSLGVGPEKLFF.

This rearrangement joins TRBV2 to TRBJ2-2, with 7 bases aligning to TRBD2. With V trimmed by 6 bases and J by 6 bases, 4 bases remained unmatched. CDR1 is SNHLY and CDR2 is FYNNEI in the germline V gene. The CDR3 runs to 13 residues. For the CDR3, the DNA is TGTGCCAGCAGGCGGGAGTACGCCGGGGAGCTGTTTTTT. This gives the protein CASRREYAGELFF.

This clonotype was counted a few times. This rearrangement joins TRBV5-1 to TRBJ2-1, with TRBD2 identical over 10 bases. J lost 12 bases, V lost 0 bases, and 6 bases had no gene match. In germline, CDR1 is SGHRS, CDR2 YFSETQ. This CDR3 is built from 14 residues. CDR3 sequence (DNA): TGCGCCAGCAGCTTGGAAACTAGCGGGAAAGGGCAGTTCTTC. It encodes CASSLETSGKGQFF.

As regards this clonotype: At one boundary the junction diverges from the germline segment, which might be a read error. V gene TRBV3-1 combines with J gene TRBJ2-1; 8 bases are a match to TRBD2. CDR1 is LGHDT and CDR2 is YNNKEL in the germline V gene (reference sequence). CDR3 length equals 18 residues. The CDR3 here is CAISRWAPGTSIRNEQFF. The CDR3, as DNA: TGTGCCATCAGCCGTTGGGCCCCCGGGACTAGTATTCGGAATGAGCAGTTCTTC.

This chain joins TRBV5-1 and TRBJ1-1; D gene unclear. In germline, CDR1 is SGHRS, CDR2 YFSETQ. This CDR3 is 13 amino acids long. The V end lost 4 bases, the J end lost 1 base, and 8 bases lay between the germline ends. CDR3 protein: CASSHGGNTEAFF. In nucleotides, the CDR3 is TGCGCCAGCAGCCACGGAGGGAACACTGAAGCTTTCTTT.

This clonotype was counted only a few times. In DNA, the CDR3 is TGCAGCGCGCACGGTTGGAGCGACGAGCAGTACTTC. It translates to CSAHGWSDEQYF. This chain uses TRBV29-1 with TRBJ2-7; D not certain. Trimming cost V 7 bases and J 5 bases, with 15 bases left between them. The germline CDR1 and CDR2 sequences are SQVTM and ANQGSEA. CDR3 length equals 12 residues.

The chain joins TRBV20-1 to TRBJ2-7; D is unresolved. V was pared by 5 bases and J by 3 bases, with 8 bases between. Germline assignment: CDR1 DFQATT and CDR2 SNEGSKA (reference sequence). The CDR3 spans 11 residues. The chain's CDR3 is CSAPTVYEQYF. In nucleotides, the CDR3 is TGCAGTGCTCCCACAGTCTACGAGCAGTACTTC.

CDR3 nucleotide sequence: TGTGCCAGCAGTTACTCGATTACGGTCCGGGAGTGGGGCGCAGATACGCAGTATTTT. It codes for CASSYSITVREWGADTQYF. V is TRBV6-5 and J is TRBJ2-3, with D perhaps TRBD2 (6 bases). V was trimmed by 0 bases and J by 4 bases, leaving 23 bases between them. Germline V CDR1 and CDR2: MNHEY, SVGAGI. The CDR3 is made up of 19 amino acids.

This clonotype turned up a few times. V usage is TRBV7-9 and J usage is TRBJ2-1; D is unresolved. Trimming took off 3 bases at V and 6 bases at J, with 21 bases between the two ends. Germline CDR1 is SEHNR and CDR2 is FQNEAQ (reference sequence). The CDR3 totals 17 residues. The CDR3, as DNA: TGTGCCAGCAGCTTTGCCGTGCCGCTTGGTGGCGGCAATGAGCAGTTCTTC. This gives the protein CASSFAVPLGGGNEQFF.

This clonotype was picked up a small number of times. The chain recombines TRBV7-3 with TRBJ2-5; 13 bases map to TRBD2. The CDR3 covers 15 residues. J lost 4 bases, V lost 5 bases, and 4 bases had no gene match. Germline V gives CDR1 SGHTA, CDR2 FQGTGA. CDR3 DNA: TGTGCCAGCAGCCCACTAGCGGGAGGGCCAGAGACCCAGTACTTC. Amino acid sequence: CASSPLAGGPETQYF.

The chain has TRBV7-9 and TRBJ2-3, with 12 bases aligning to TRBD2. J was trimmed by 4 bases and V by 5 bases; bases with no gene match: 10. The V gene's germline CDR1 is SEHNR and CDR2 FQNEAQ (reference sequence). The CDR3 totals 17 residues. CDR3 loop: CASSHGLAGIGADTQYF. The CDR3 nucleotides read TGTGCCAGCAGCCACGGACTAGCGGGAATTGGTGCAGATACGCAGTATTTT.

On this clonotype itself: An end of the junction differs from the germline gene, which may be a read error. The chain couples TRBV5-6 to TRBJ1-5, with D maybe TRBD1 (5 bases). Germline CDR1 reads SGHDT; CDR2 reads YYEEEE. The CDR3 covers 15 residues. The CDR3 DNA reads as TGTGCCAGCAGCTTGGGGGGGATGAGGACTCAGCCCCAGCAATTT. Amino acids: CASSLGGMRTQPQQF.

The chain uses TRBV7-2 and TRBJ2-1; D may be TRBD2 (7 bases). CDR3 length: 23 amino acids. The germline V gene encodes CDR1 SGHTA and CDR2 FQGNSA. V was trimmed by 4 bases and J by 0 bases, leaving 34 bases between them. The CDR3 region is CASSWFYLGGGLRSNSSYNEQFF. CDR3 DNA sequence: TGTGCCAGCAGCTGGTTTTACCTTGGGGGGGGGCTAAGGTCTAATAGCTCCTACAATGAGCAGTTCTTC.

This sequence joins TRBV19 and TRBJ1-5; 7 bases map to TRBD1. CDR3 length: 15 amino acids. Germline trimming cut 6 bases from V and 0 bases from J; bases unmatched to any gene: 5. Per germline, CDR1 LNHDA and CDR2 SQIVND (reference sequence). The DNA for the CDR3 is TGTGCCAGTAGGAGGGGGCGGAATAGCAATCAGCCCCAGCATTTT. Translated, it gives CASRRGRNSNQPQHF.

The chain uses TRBV12-3 or TRBV12-4 and TRBJ2-2, with D possibly TRBD1 on 6 matching bases. V was trimmed by 4 bases and J by 0 bases, leaving 9 bases between them. This CDR3 is 15 amino acids long. The CDR3 spells CASSWGTTNTGELFF. The CDR3, as DNA: TGTGCCAGCAGTTGGGGGACAACGAACACCGGGGAGCTGTTTTTT.